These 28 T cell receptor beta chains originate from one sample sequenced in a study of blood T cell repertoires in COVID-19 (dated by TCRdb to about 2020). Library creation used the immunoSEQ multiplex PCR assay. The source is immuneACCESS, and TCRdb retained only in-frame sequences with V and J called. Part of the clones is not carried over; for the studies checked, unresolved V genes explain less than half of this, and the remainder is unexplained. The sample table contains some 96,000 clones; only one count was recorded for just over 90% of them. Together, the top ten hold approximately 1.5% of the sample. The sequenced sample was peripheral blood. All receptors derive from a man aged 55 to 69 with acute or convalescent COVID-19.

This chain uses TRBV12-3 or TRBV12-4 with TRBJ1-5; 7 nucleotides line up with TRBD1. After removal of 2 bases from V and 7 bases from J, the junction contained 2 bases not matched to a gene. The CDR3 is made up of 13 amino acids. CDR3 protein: CASSLQGEQPQHF. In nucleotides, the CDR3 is TGTGCCAGCAGTTTACAGGGGGAACAGCCCCAGCATTTT.

The chain's CDR3 is CASSQNRGGWNTEAFF. In DNA form, the CDR3 reads TGTGCCAGCTCACAAAACAGGGGCGGATGGAACACTGAAGCTTTCTTT. The rearrangement uses TRBV18 and TRBJ1-1; 7 bases align to TRBD1. CDR3 length: 16 amino acids. V dropped 4 bases and J dropped 1; count of bases not matched to a gene: 9. Germline CDR1 reads KGHSH; CDR2 reads LQKENI. Complete variable domain (other parts from reference TRBV18 and TRBJ1-1): NAGVMQNPRHLVRRRGQEARLRCSPMKGHSHVYWYRQLPEEGLKFMVYLQKENIIDESGMPKERFSAEFPKEGPSILRIQQVVRGDSAAYFCASSQNRGGWNTEAFFGQGTRLTVV.

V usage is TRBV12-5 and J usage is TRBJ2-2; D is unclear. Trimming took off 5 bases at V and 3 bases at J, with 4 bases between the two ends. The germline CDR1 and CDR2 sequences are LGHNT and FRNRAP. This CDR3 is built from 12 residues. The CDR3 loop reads CASGRDTGELFF. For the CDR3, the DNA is TGTGCTAGTGGTCGGGACACCGGGGAGCTGTTTTTT. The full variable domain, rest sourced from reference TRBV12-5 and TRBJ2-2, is DARVTQTPRHKVTEMGQEVTMRCQPILGHNTVFWYRQTMMQGLELLAYFRNRAPLDDSGMPKDRFSAEMPDATLATLKIQPSEPRDSAVYFCASGRDTGELFFGEGSRLTVL.

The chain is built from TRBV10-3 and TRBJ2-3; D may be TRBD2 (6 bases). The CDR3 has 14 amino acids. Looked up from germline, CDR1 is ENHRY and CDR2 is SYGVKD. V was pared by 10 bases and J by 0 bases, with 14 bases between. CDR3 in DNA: TGTGCCAGCCGGCGGGGATCAAGCACAGATACGCAGTATTTT. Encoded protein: CASRRGSSTDTQYF.

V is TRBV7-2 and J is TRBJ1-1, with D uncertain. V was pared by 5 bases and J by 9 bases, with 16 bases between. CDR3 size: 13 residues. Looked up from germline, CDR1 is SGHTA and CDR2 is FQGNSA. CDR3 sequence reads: CASSPGGPRQAFF. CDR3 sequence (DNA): TGTGCCAGCAGCCCGGGAGGGCCTAGGCAAGCTTTCTTT. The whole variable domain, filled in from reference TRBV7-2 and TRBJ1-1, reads GAGVSQSPSNKVTEKGKDVELRCDPISGHTALYWYRQSLGQGLEFLIYFQGNSAPDKSGLPSDRFSAERTGGSVSTLTIQRTQQEDSAVYLCASSPGGPRQAFFGQGTRLTVV.

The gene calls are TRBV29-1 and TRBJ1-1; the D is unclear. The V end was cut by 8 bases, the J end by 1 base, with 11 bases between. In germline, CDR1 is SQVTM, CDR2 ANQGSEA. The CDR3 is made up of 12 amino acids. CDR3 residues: CSTTEWNTEAFF. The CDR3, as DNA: TGCAGCACTACGGAGTGGAACACTGAAGCTTTCTTT.

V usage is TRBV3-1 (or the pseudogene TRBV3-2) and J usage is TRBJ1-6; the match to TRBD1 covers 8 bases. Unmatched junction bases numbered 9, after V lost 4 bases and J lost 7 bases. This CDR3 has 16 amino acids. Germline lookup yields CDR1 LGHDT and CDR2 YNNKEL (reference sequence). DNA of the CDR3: TGTGCCAGCAGCCCCTCTACAGGGGGTGGGAATTCACCCCTCCACTTT. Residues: CASSPSTGGGNSPLHF.

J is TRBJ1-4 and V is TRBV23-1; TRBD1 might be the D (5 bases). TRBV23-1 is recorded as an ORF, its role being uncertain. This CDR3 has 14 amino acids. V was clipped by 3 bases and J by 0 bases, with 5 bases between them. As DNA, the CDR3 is TGCGCCAGCAGTCACAGGGCAACTAATGAAAAACTGTTTTTT. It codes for CASSHRATNEKLFF.

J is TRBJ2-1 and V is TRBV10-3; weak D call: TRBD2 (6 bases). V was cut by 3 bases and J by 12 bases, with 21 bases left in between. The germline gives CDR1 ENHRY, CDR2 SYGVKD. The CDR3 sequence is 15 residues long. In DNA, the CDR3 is TGTGCCATCAGTGAACTAGCCGGATCACCTTCGGGGCAGTTCTTC. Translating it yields CAISELAGSPSGQFF.

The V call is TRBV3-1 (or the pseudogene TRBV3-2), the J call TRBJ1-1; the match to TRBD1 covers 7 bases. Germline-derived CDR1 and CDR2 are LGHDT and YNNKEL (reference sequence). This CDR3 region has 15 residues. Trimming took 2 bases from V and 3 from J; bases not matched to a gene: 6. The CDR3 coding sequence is TGTGCCAGCAGCCAACAGACAGGGATCTACACTGAAGCTTTCTTT. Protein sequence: CASSQQTGIYTEAFF.

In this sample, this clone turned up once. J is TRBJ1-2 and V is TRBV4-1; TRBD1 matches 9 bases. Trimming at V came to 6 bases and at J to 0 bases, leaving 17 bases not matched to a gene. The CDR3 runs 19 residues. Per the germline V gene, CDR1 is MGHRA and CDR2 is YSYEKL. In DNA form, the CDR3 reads TGCGCCAGCAGAAATATTGGGGGGACAGGGCTGAGGGCTAACTATGGCTACACCTTC. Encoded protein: CASRNIGGTGLRANYGYTF.

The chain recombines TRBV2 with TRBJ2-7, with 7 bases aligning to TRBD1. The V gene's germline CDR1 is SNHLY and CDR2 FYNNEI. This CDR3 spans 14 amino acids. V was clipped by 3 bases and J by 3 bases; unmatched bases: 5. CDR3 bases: TGTGCCAGCAGTGATCCGGGACAGCACTACGAGCAGTACTTC. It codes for CASSDPGQHYEQYF.

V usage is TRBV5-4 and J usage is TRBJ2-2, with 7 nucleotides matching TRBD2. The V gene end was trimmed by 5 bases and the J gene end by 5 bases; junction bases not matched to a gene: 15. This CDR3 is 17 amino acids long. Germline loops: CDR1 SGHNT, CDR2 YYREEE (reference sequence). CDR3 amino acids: CASSPPSGRGGTGELFF. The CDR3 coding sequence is TGTGCCAGCAGTCCCCCTTCAGGGAGGGGAGGGACCGGGGAGCTGTTTTTT.

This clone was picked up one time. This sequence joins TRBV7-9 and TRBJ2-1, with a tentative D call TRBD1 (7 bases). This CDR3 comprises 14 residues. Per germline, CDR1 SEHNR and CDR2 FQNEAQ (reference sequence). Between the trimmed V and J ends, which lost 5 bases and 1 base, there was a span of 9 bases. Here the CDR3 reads CASSAGQSYNEQFF. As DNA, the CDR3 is TGTGCCAGCAGCGCGGGACAGTCCTACAATGAGCAGTTCTTC.

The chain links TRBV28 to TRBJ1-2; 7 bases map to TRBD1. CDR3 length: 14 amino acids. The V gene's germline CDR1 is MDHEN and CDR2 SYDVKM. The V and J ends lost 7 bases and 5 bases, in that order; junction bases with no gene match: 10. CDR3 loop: CASTEGGSLYGYTF. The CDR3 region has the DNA TGTGCCAGCACCGAAGGGGGCAGCCTGTATGGCTACACCTTC.

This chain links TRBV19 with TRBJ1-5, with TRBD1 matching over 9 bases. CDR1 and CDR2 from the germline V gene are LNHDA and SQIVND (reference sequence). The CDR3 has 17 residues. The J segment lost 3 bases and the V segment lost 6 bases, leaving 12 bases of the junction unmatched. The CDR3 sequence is CASRAGDRVNTNQPQHF. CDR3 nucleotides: TGTGCCAGTAGAGCCGGGGACAGGGTGAATACCAATCAGCCCCAGCATTTT.

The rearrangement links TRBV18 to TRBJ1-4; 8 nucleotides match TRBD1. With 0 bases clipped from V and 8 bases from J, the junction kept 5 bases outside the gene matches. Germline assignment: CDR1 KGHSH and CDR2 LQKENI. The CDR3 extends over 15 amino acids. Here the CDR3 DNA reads TGTGCCAGCTCACCACCGGACAGGGCCCGCGAAAAACTGTTTTTT. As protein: CASSPPDRAREKLFF.

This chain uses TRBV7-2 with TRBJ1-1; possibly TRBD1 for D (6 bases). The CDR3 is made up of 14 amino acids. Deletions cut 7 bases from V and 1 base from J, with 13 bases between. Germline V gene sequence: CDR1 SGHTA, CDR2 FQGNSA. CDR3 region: CASKGRGPNTEAFF. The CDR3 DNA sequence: TGTGCCAGCAAAGGCAGGGGCCCGAACACTGAAGCTTTCTTT.

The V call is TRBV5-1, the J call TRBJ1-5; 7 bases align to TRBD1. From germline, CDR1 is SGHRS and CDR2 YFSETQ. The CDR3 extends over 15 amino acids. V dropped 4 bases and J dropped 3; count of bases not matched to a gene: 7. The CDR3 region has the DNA TGCGCCAGCAGCCGGGACAGCAGCTTCAATCAGCCCCAGCATTTT. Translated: CASSRDSSFNQPQHF.

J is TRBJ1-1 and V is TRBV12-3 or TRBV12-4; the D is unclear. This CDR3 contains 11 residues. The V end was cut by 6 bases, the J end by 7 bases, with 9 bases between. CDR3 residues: CASSLGLEAFF. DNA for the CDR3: TGTGCCAGCAGCCTTGGGCTTGAAGCTTTCTTT.

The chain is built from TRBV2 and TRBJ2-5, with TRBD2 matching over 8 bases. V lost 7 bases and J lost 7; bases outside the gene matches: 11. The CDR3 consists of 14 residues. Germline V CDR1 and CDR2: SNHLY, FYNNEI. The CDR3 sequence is CASTGGAGSVTQYF. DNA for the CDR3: TGTGCCAGCACCGGGGGGGCAGGGTCGGTGACCCAGTACTTC.

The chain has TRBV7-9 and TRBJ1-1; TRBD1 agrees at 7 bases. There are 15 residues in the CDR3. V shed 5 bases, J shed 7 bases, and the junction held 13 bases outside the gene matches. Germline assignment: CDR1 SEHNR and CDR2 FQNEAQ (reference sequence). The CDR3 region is CASSQQGPPIFEAFF. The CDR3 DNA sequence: TGTGCCAGCAGCCAACAGGGGCCCCCGATATTTGAAGCTTTCTTT.

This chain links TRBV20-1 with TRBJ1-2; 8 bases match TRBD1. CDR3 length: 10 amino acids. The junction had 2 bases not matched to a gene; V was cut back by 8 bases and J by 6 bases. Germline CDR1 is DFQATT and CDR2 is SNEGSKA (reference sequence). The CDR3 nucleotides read TGCAGTACAGGGGGTAATGGCTACACCTTC. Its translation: CSTGGNGYTF.

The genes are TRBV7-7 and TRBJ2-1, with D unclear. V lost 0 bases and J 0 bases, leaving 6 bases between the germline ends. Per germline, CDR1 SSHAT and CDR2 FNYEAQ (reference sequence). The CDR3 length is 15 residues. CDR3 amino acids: CASSLAAGSYNEQFF. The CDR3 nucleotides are TGTGCCAGCAGCTTAGCAGCCGGCTCCTACAATGAGCAGTTCTTC.

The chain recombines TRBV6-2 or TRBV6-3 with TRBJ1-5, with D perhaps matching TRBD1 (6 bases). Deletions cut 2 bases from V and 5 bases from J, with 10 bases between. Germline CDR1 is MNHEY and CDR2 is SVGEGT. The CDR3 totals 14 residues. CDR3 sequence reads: CASSYIQGYQPQHF. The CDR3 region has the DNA TGTGCCAGCAGTTACATTCAGGGGTATCAGCCCCAGCATTTT.

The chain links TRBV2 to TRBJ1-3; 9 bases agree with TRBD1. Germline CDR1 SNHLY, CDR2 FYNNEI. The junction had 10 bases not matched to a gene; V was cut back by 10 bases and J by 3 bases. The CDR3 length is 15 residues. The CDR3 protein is CAIQSRDRVGNTIYF. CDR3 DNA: TGTGCCATCCAGAGCCGGGACAGGGTTGGAAACACCATATATTTT.

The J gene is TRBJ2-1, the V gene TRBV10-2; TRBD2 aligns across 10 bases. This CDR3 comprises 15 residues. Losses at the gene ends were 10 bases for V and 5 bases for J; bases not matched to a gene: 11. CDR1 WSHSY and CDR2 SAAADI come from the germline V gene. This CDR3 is CATFPKRGGHNEQFF. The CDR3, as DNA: TGCGCCACCTTCCCTAAGCGGGGGGGCCACAATGAGCAGTTCTTC.

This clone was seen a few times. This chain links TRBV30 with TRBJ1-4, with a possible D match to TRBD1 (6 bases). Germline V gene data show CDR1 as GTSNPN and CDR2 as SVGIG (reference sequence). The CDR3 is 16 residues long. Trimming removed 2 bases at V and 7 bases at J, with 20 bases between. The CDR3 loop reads CAWSQTMGGLGEKLFF. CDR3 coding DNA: TGTGCCTGGAGTCAAACTATGGGGGGGCTCGGTGAAAAACTGTTTTTT.